The rows below give T cell receptor beta chains drawn from one sample of a study of blood T cell repertoires in COVID-19. Sequencing was performed with immunoSEQ multiplex PCR; in TCRdb, only in-frame clones are kept and a portion is missing. This table holds tens of thousands of clones, just over 85% found once. Sequenced material: peripheral blood. These receptors originate from a woman in her sixties with COVID-19, enrolled during active disease. Both conserved end residues are part of each CDR3. The D gene is left open where the match is weak. Some rows have no size entry. The others give once, few or many, or a class for an expanded clone.

abundance,len,d_gene,v_gene,j_gene,CDR3aa,CDR3nt
NA,13,NA,TRBV6-5,TRBJ1-5,CASASNSNQPQHF,TGTGCCAGCGCGTCAAATAGCAATCAGCCCCAGCATTTT
NA,14,NA,TRBV24-1,TRBJ1-5,CATATGFSNQPQHF,TGTGCCACCGCAACGGGTTTTAGCAATCAGCCCCAGCATTTT
NA,15,TRBD1,TRBV11-1,TRBJ2-7,CASSLVQGASYEQYF,TGTGCCAGCAGCTTAGTACAGGGGGCATCCTACGAGCAGTACTTC
NA,14,NA,TRBV6-6,TRBJ2-7,CASSHPGTPYEQYF,TGTGCCAGCAGCCATCCAGGAACCCCCTACGAGCAGTACTTC
NA,14,TRBD1,TRBV6-5,TRBJ1-3,CASSSTDRVNTIYF,TGTGCCAGCAGTTCCACGGACAGGGTAAACACCATATATTTT
few,14,NA,TRBV20-1,TRBJ2-7,CSASRAQGEYEQYF,TGCAGTGCTAGTAGGGCCCAGGGTGAATACGAGCAGTACTTC
once,15,TRBD1,TRBV2,TRBJ2-7,CASLRETGSSAEQYF,TGTGCCAGCCTGAGGGAGACAGGGTCGTCCGCCGAGCAGTACTTC
NA,15,TRBD1,TRBV6-5,TRBJ1-5,CASSPRGRDNQPQHF,TGTGCCAGCAGTCCAAGGGGGCGCGACAATCAGCCCCAGCATTTT
NA,13,NA,TRBV18,TRBJ1-1,CASSPGRNTEAFF,TGTGCCAGCTCACCGGGCAGAAACACTGAAGCTTTCTTT
NA,15,TRBD1,TRBV5-4,TRBJ2-4,CASSFSGTGKNIQYF,TGTGCCAGCAGCTTTTCCGGGACAGGAAAAAACATTCAGTACTTC
NA,12,TRBD1,TRBV29-1,TRBJ2-1,CSVRQGVGEQFF,TGCAGCGTTCGCCAGGGGGTCGGTGAGCAGTTCTTC
few,15,TRBD2,TRBV15,TRBJ2-2,CATSQTSGFSGELFF,TGTGCCACCAGCCAGACTAGCGGGTTCAGCGGGGAGCTGTTTTTT
NA,17,NA,TRBV15,TRBJ2-1,CATSRESTGRLGNEQFF,TGTGCCACCAGCAGGGAGTCTACCGGGAGATTGGGGAATGAGCAGTTCTTC
NA,11,NA,TRBV29-1,TRBJ2-5,CSVVAGETQYF,TGCAGCGTGGTCGCGGGGGAGACCCAGTACTTC